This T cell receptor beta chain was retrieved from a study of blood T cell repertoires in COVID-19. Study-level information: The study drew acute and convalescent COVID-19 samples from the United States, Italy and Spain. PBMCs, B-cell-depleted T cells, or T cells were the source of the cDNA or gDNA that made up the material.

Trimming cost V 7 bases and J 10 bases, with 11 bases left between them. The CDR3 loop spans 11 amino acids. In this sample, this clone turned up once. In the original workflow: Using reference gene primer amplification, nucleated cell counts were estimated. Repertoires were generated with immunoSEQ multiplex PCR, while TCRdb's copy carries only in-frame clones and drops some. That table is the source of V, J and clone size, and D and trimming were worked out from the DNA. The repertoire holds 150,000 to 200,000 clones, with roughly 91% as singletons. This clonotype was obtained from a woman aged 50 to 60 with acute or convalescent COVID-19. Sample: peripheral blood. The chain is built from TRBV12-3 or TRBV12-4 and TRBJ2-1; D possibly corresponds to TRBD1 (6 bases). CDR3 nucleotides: TGTGCCAGCACCACAGGGACAGAGCAGTTCTTC. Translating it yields CASTTGTEQFF.